This T cell receptor beta chain is from a study of shared clonotypes between healthy human individuals. Into CD45RA+ naive and CD45RA-negative memory subsets, the CD4+ cells were split. DNA at 150 to 200 ng, tens of thousands of T cell genomes, went into sorted-subset replicate PCRs. TCRdb's table, derived via immunoSEQ multiplex PCR, lists solely in-frame clones and lacks some. The sample has about 1.4 million clones, about 96% seen once; the top ten hold approximately 1.1%. The TCR originated in a man aged 30-40 years in good health. Sequenced material: naive CD4+ T cells sorted from blood. Stated subset: CD45RA+ positively selected.

DNA for the CDR3: TGTGCCAGCACCCCAGGGGATTTCCGGGGGGACGAGCAGTACTTC. Translated: CASTPGDFRGDEQYF. The chain is built from TRBV7-9 and TRBJ2-7, with D tentatively TRBD2 (7 bases). CDR3 length: 15 amino acids. From germline, CDR1 is SEHNR and CDR2 FQNEAQ (reference sequence). V dropped 7 bases and J dropped 5 bases, with 21 bases sitting between them. The full variable domain, with the rest looked up from reference TRBV7-9 and TRBJ2-7, is DTGVSQNPRHKITKRGQNVTFRCDPISEHNRLYWYRQTLGQGPEFLTYFQNEAQLEKSRLLSDRFSAERPKGSFSTLEIQRTEQGDSAMYLCASTPGDFRGDEQYFGPGTRLTVT.